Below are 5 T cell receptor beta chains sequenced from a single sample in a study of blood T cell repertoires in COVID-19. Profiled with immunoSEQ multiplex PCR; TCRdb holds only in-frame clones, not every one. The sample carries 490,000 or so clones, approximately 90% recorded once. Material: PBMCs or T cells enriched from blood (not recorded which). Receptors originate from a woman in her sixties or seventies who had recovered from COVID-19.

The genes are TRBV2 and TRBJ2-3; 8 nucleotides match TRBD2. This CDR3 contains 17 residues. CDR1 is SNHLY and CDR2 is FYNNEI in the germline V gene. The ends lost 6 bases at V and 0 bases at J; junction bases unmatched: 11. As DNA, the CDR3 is TGTGCCAGCAGGGTAAATAAAGCGGGGGAGAGCACAGATACGCAGTATTTT. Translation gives CASRVNKAGESTDTQYF.

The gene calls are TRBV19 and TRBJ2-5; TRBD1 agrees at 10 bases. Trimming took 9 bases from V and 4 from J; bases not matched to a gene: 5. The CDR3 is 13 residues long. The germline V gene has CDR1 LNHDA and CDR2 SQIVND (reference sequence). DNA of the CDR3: TGTGCCAGCTGGGACAGGGGAAGAGAGACCCAGTACTTC. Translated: CASWDRGRETQYF.

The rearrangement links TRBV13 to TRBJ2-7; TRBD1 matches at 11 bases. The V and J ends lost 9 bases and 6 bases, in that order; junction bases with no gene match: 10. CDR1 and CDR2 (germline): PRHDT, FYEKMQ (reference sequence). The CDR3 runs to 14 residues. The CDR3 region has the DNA TGTGCCAGTAAGGACAGGGGGCCCCTGACCGAGCAGTACTTC. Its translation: CASKDRGPLTEQYF.

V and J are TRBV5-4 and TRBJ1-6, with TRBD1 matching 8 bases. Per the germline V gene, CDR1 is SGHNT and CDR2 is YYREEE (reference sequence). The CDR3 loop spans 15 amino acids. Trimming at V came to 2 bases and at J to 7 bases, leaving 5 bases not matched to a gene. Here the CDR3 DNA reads TGTGCCAGCAGCTTACGGACAGGGAACAATTCACCCCTCCACTTT. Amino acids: CASSLRTGNNSPLHF.

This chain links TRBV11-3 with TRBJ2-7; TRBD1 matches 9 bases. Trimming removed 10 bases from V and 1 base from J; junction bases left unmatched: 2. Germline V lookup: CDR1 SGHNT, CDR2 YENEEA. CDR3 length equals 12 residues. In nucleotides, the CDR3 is TGTGCCAAAGGACAGGGGTCCTACGAGCAGTACTTC. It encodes CAKGQGSYEQYF.